This T cell receptor beta chain was observed in a study of early T cells in non-severe SARS-CoV-2 infection. Across the whole study: Sequencing used unsorted whole-blood bulk RNA, so chains lack pairing.

As regards this clonotype: The target antigen is unknown. A much larger clone lies a single base off, so this may be a read error.

General study points: Using VDJdb, the matching emphasized anti-spike CD8 responses while missing private and CD4 specificities.

Unique molecular identifiers were added to individual cDNA molecules. From the 5' RACE reads, TCRdb called clonotypes with MiXCR, one entry per CDR3 protein. This table has around 46,000 distinct CDR3 sequences, roughly 5.5% appearing once. The sequenced sample was whole blood. This TCR derives from an adult who was a healthcare worker with PCR-confirmed SARS-CoV-2 infection or an uninfected control (not recorded which).

The CDR3 bases are TGTGTCAGCAGTTTAGGGGCAGGGGGCACTGAAGCTTTCTTT. It codes for CVSSLGAGGTEAFF. The gene calls are TRBV27 and TRBJ1-1; 7 bases are shared with TRBD1. CDR3 length equals 14 residues. Germline loops: CDR1 MNHEY, CDR2 SMNVEV (reference sequence).